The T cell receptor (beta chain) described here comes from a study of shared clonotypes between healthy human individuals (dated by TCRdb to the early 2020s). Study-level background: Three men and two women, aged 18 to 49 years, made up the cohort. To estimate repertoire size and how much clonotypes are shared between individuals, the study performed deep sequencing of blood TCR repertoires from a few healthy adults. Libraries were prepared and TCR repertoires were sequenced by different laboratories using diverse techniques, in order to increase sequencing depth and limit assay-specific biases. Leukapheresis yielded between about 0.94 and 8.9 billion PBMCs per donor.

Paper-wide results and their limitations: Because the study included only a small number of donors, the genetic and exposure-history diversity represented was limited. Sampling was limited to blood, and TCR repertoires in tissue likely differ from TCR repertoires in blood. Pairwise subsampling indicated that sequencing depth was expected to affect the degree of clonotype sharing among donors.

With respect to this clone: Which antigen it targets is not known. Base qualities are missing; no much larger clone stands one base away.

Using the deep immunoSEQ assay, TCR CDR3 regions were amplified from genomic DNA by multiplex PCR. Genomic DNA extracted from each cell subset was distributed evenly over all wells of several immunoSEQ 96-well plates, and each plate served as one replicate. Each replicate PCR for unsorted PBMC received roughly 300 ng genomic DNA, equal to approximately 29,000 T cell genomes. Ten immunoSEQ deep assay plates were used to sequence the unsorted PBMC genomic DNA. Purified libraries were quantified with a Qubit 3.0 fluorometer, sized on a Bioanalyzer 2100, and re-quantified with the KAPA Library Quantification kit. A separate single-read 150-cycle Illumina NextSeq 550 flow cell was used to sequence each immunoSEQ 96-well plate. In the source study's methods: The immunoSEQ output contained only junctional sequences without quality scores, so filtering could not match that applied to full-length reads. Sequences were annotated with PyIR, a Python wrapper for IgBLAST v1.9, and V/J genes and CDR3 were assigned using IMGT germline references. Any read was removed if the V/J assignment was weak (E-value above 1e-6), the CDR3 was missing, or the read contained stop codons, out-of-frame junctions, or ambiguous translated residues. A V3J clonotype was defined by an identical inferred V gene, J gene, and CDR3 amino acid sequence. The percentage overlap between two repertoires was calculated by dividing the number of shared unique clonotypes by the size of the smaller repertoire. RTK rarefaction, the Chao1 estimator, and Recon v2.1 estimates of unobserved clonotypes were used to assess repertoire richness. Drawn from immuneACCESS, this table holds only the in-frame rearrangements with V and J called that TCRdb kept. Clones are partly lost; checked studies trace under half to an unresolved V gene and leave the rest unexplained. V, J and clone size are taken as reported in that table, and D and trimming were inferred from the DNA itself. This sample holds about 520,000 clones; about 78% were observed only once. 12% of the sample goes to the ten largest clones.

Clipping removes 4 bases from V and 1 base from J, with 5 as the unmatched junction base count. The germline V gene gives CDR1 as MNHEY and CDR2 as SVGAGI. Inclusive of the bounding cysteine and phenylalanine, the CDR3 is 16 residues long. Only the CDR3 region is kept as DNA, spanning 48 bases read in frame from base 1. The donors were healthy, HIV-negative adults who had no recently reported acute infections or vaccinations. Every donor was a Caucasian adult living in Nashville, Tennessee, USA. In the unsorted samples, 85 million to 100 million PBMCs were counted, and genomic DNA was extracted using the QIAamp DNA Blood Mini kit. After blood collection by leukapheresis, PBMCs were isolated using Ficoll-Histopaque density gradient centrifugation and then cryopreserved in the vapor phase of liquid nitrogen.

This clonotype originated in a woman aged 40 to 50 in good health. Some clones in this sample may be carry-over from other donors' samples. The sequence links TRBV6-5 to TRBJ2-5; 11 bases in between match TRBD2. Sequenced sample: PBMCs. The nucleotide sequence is TGTGCCAGCAGTTGGAGACTAGCGGGAACCCAAGAGACCCAGTACTTC. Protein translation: CASSWRLAGTQETQYF.